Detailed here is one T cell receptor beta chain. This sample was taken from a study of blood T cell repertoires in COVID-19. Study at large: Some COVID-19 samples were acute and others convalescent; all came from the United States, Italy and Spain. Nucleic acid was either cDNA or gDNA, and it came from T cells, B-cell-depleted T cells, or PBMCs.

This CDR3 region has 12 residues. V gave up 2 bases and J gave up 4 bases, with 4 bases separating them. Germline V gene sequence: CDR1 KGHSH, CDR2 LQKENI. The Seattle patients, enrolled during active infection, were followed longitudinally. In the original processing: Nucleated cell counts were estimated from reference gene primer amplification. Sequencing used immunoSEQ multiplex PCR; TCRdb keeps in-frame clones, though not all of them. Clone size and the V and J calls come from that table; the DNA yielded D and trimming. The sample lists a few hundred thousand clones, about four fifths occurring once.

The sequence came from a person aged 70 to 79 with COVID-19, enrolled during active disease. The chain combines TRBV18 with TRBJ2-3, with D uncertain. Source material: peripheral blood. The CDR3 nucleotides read TGTGCCAGCTCACCAGCGTCAGATACGCAGTATTTT. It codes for CASSPASDTQYF.